These 28 T cell receptor beta chains originate from one sample sequenced in a study of T-cell memory formation after mild COVID-19. TCRdb processed the 5' RACE reads anew with MiXCR; each CDR3 protein has one entry. Here the sample spans 250,000 to 300,000 distinct CDR3 sequences, roughly 15% being singletons. The sequenced sample was PBMCs or a T cell subset sorted from them (not recorded which). All receptors derive from a man aged 18 to 29 who had mild COVID-19 (a few samples of this study predate the infection). Cell type and time point are not known.

The table lists this clonotype with a few counts. V is TRBV29-1 and J is TRBJ2-3; D remains ambiguous. Germline CDR1 and CDR2: SQVTM and ANQGSEA. The CDR3 loop spans 11 amino acids. Trimming pared 0 bases from V and 5 bases from J, leaving 3 bases between. The CDR3 sequence: CSVEDRDTQYF. DNA of the CDR3: TGCAGCGTTGAAGATAGAGATACGCAGTATTTT.

The rearrangement joins TRBV11-2 to TRBJ2-4; D is uncertain. Germline V CDR1 and CDR2: SGHAT, FQNNGV. V gave up 1 base and J gave up 2 bases, with 9 bases separating them. This CDR3 is built from 15 residues. The CDR3 DNA is TGTGCCAGCAGCTTAGGGTCAGGATCCAAAAACATTCAGTACTTC. Protein sequence: CASSLGSGSKNIQYF.

The rearrangement joins TRBV3-1 to TRBJ1-1, with 7 bases matching TRBD1. The length of the CDR3 is 18 residues. Germline V gives CDR1 LGHDT, CDR2 YNNKEL (reference sequence). The trim removed 0 bases at V and 7 bases at J, leaving 17 bases unmatched. In DNA, the CDR3 is TGTGCCAGCAGCCAAGACCAGGCGGGACAGATAGTCGTGGTTGAAGCTTTCTTT. It codes for CASSQDQAGQIVVVEAFF.

This clonotype was detected only a few times. This chain links TRBV29-1 with TRBJ2-3; D is ambiguous. CDR3 size: 12 residues. Germline values: CDR1 SQVTM, CDR2 ANQGSEA. The ends were cut back, 4 bases at V and 2 bases at J, with 7 bases in the middle. The CDR3 here is CSVVATTDTQYF. Here the CDR3 DNA reads TGCAGCGTTGTTGCGACCACAGATACGCAGTATTTT.

This clonotype was detected only a few times. The V and J genes are TRBV9 and TRBJ2-3, with 14 bases identical to TRBD2. CDR1 and CDR2 (germline): SGDLS, YYNGEE. The CDR3 has 14 residues. V lost 7 bases, J lost 4 bases, and 2 bases stayed unmatched. This CDR3 reads CASQTSGGADTQYF. The CDR3 bases are TGTGCCAGCCAGACTAGCGGGGGGGCAGATACGCAGTATTTT.

The rearrangement joins TRBV11-2 to TRBJ2-1; either TRBD1 or TRBD2 may fit D (5 bases each). CDR1 and CDR2 from the germline V gene are SGHAT and FQNNGV. CDR3 length equals 12 residues. Trimming removed 7 bases from V and 10 bases from J, with 14 bases in between. CDR3 bases: TGTGCCAGCACCCGGGGCGGGTTGGAGCAGTTCTTC. It is translated as CASTRGGLEQFF.

J is TRBJ2-1 and V is TRBV6-2 or TRBV6-3, with 10 nucleotides matching TRBD2. This CDR3 region has 16 residues. Germline values: CDR1 MNHEY, CDR2 SVGEGT. V was pared by 0 bases and J by 4 bases, with 3 bases of the junction left unmatched. The CDR3 protein is CASSYSLAGEYNEQFF. The CDR3 region has the DNA TGTGCCAGCAGTTACTCGCTAGCGGGGGAGTACAATGAGCAGTTCTTC.

This clonotype has at least ten counts. The rearrangement links TRBV6-4 to TRBJ1-3; 9 bases agree with TRBD1. Germline trimming cut 0 bases from V and 4 bases from J; bases unmatched to any gene: 7. Germline lookup yields CDR1 MRHNA and CDR2 SNTAGT. The CDR3 length is 17 residues. CDR3 in DNA: TGTGCCAGCAGTGACTCGATTGGGACAGGGAGAGGAAACACCATATATTTT. Translation: CASSDSIGTGRGNTIYF.

This clonotype showed up just a few times. The V call is TRBV4-2, the J call TRBJ1-2, with D maybe TRBD1 (6 bases). This CDR3 is 16 amino acids long. Looked up from germline, CDR1 is LGHNA and CDR2 is YNFKEQ. Trimming took 0 bases from V and 8 from J, leaving 19 bases between them. This CDR3 is CASSQDRGGSPRGYTF. CDR3 nucleotides: TGTGCCAGCAGCCAAGATCGAGGGGGTTCCCCTAGAGGCTACACCTTC.

V and J are TRBV29-1 and TRBJ1-3; D uncertain. This CDR3 is 14 amino acids long. Trimming pared 7 bases from V and 0 bases from J, leaving 13 bases between. Germline-derived CDR1 and CDR2 are SQVTM and ANQGSEA. Written as DNA, the CDR3 is TGCAGCGCCCTGACGGGCAGCTCTGGAAACACCATATATTTT. It yields the protein CSALTGSSGNTIYF.

This rearrangement joins TRBV3-1 to TRBJ2-3; the match to TRBD2 covers 9 bases. The CDR3 sequence is 16 residues long. With V trimmed by 0 bases and J by 4 bases, 5 bases remained unmatched. Germline values: CDR1 LGHDT, CDR2 YNNKEL (reference sequence). The CDR3: CASSQDFAGGPDTQYF. The CDR3, as DNA: TGTGCCAGCAGCCAAGACTTCGCGGGGGGGCCAGATACGCAGTATTTT.

Only a few counts were recorded for this clonotype. The chain has TRBV29-1 and TRBJ2-1; TRBD2 matches 7 bases. This CDR3 has 13 amino acids. Per the germline V gene, CDR1 is SQVTM and CDR2 is ANQGSEA. V trimming: 6 bases; J trimming: 5 bases; junction bases outside the gene matches: 7. CDR3 sequence (DNA): TGCAGCGTGATAACTAGCGCCCACAATGAGCAGTTCTTC. Amino acid sequence: CSVITSAHNEQFF.

This clonotype was counted ten times or more. V usage is TRBV12-3 or TRBV12-4 and J usage is TRBJ1-2; D not certain. The CDR3 consists of 13 residues. The V gene lost 8 bases and the J gene lost 7 bases, with 17 bases spanning the gap. The CDR3 loop reads CASSAGWSGGYTF. The CDR3 DNA reads TGTGCCAGCTCGGCAGGCTGGAGCGGTGGCTACACCTTC.

The chain has TRBV5-1 and TRBJ2-5, with D tentatively TRBD1 (6 bases). V was clipped by 6 bases and J by 1 base, with 10 bases between them. The CDR3 spans 13 residues. Germline values: CDR1 SGHRS, CDR2 YFSETQ. Here the CDR3 reads CASTGDTQETQYF. DNA for the CDR3: TGCGCCAGCACCGGGGACACCCAAGAGACCCAGTACTTC.

The chain combines TRBV28 with TRBJ2-5; D is undetermined. CDR3 length: 11 residues. Trimming cost V 6 bases and J 7 bases, with 9 bases left between them. Germline loops: CDR1 MDHEN, CDR2 SYDVKM. The DNA of the CDR3 is TGTGCCAGCAGCTCTATGGGGACCCAGTACTTC. Its translation is CASSSMGTQYF. Filled out from reference TRBV28 and TRBJ2-5, the complete variable domain reads DVKVTQSSRYLVKRTGEKVFLECVQDMDHENMFWYRQDPGLGLRLIYFSYDVKMKEKGDIPEGYSVSREKKERFSLILESASTNQTSMYLCASSSMGTQYFGPGTRLLVL.

This rearrangement joins TRBV6-2 or TRBV6-3 to TRBJ1-5; a possible D gene is TRBD1 (6 bases). Trimming shortened V by 0 bases and J by 13 bases, and 19 bases separated the two germline ends. Germline V CDR1 and CDR2: MNHEY, SVGEGT. The CDR3 loop spans 15 amino acids. CDR3 loop: CASSYSLQRTAQQHF. Written as DNA, the CDR3 is TGTGCCAGCAGTTACTCACTACAGAGGACAGCACAACAGCATTTT.

This clonotype appeared a few times. This chain connects TRBV5-4 to TRBJ2-2; D tentatively fits TRBD1 or TRBD2 (5 bases each). Germline CDR1 and CDR2: SGHNT and YYREEE (reference sequence). The V and J ends lost 0 bases and 6 bases respectively, with 12 bases between them. The CDR3 sequence is 15 residues long. The CDR3 spells CASSLAGTPPGELFF. The CDR3 DNA reads as TGTGCCAGCAGCTTGGCCGGGACCCCCCCCGGGGAGCTGTTTTTT.

Only a few counts were recorded for this clonotype. The CDR3 loop is CASSQEPYTTDTQYF. CDR3 in DNA: TGCGCCAGCAGCCAAGAGCCATACACTACAGATACGCAGTATTTT. The chain joins TRBV4-3 to TRBJ2-3; D uncertain. V was clipped by 0 bases and J by 3 bases, with 10 bases between them. CDR1 and CDR2 (germline): LGHNA, YSLEER. The CDR3 runs to 15 residues.

This rearrangement joins TRBV5-4 to TRBJ2-2; D gene uncertain. This CDR3 contains 14 residues. Germline CDR1 and CDR2: SGHNT and YYREEE (reference sequence). V lost 0 bases to trimming and J lost 6 bases, with 9 bases between them. The chain's CDR3 is CASSLGGSSGELFF. As DNA, the CDR3 is TGTGCCAGCAGCTTGGGAGGATCGTCCGGGGAGCTGTTTTTT.

J is TRBJ2-7 and V is TRBV5-5, with D possibly matching TRBD2 (5 bases). Germline CDR1 reads SGHKS; CDR2 reads YYEKEE (reference sequence). The CDR3 consists of 15 residues. With 4 bases removed from V and 0 bases from J, the gap between germline ends came to 14 bases. CDR3 sequence: CASSDWTGSSYEQYV. CDR3 in DNA: TGTGCCAGCAGCGACTGGACGGGGAGCTCCTACGAGCAGTACGTC.

This clonotype was counted a few times. The chain combines TRBV20-1 with TRBJ2-7, with D maybe TRBD1 (6 bases). Germline CDR1 and CDR2: DFQATT and SNEGSKA (reference sequence). Trimming pared 0 bases from V and 6 bases from J, leaving 18 bases between. The length of the CDR3 is 15 residues. The CDR3 DNA sequence: TGCAGTGCTAGAGATCTAAATGGCAGGGGAGTCGAGCAGTACTTC. Its translation: CSARDLNGRGVEQYF.

The chain recombines TRBV12-3 or TRBV12-4 with TRBJ2-1, with 8 bases matching TRBD1. This CDR3 is built from 15 residues. Unmatched junction bases numbered 3, after V lost 5 bases and J lost 0 bases. The CDR3, as DNA: TGTGCCAGCAGTGAACAGGGGGGCTCCTACAATGAGCAGTTCTTC. It specifies CASSEQGGSYNEQFF.

The chain carries TRBV6-5 and TRBJ2-2; D gene unclear. The CDR3 runs to 13 residues. Trimming left V 2 bases short and J 7 bases short, with 8 bases between. The germline V gene encodes CDR1 MNHEY and CDR2 SVGAGI. The CDR3 protein is CASSYGQVGELFF. The DNA for the CDR3 is TGTGCCAGCAGTTACGGTCAGGTCGGGGAGCTGTTTTTT.

The V and J genes are TRBV5-1 and TRBJ2-6; 9 nucleotides line up with TRBD1. Germline loops: CDR1 SGHRS, CDR2 YFSETQ. Unmatched junction bases numbered 5, after V lost 4 bases and J lost 0 bases. The CDR3 loop spans 17 amino acids. CDR3 sequence (DNA): TGCGCCAGCAGCACGGGACAGGGACCCTCTGGGGCCAACGTCCTGACTTTC. It is translated as CASSTGQGPSGANVLTF.

This clonotype was found a few times. V usage is TRBV7-9 and J usage is TRBJ2-6; D perhaps matches TRBD2 (5 bases). Germline-derived CDR1 and CDR2 are SEHNR and FQNEAQ (reference sequence). The CDR3 extends over 15 amino acids. V lost 4 bases and J 3 bases, leaving 10 bases between the germline ends. CDR3 nucleotide sequence: TGTGCCAGCAGCTCCGACGCGGGTGGGGCCAACGTCCTGACTTTC. Amino acids: CASSSDAGGANVLTF.

The genes are TRBV7-2 and TRBJ1-2, with D maybe TRBD1 (5 bases). The germline V gene encodes CDR1 SGHTA and CDR2 FQGNSA. The CDR3 runs 12 residues. V dropped 5 bases and J dropped 5 bases, with 9 bases sitting between them. The CDR3 sequence: CASSSWGYGYTF. The CDR3 coding sequence is TGTGCCAGCAGCAGCTGGGGGTATGGCTACACCTTC. The full variable domain, its missing parts supplied by reference TRBV7-2 and TRBJ1-2, is GAGVSQSPSNKVTEKGKDVELRCDPISGHTALYWYRQSLGQGLEFLIYFQGNSAPDKSGLPSDRFSAERTGGSVSTLTIQRTQQEDSAVYLCASSSWGYGYTFGSGTRLTVV.

This clonotype was found a few times. The chain is built from TRBV20-1 and TRBJ2-7, with D perhaps matching TRBD1 (6 bases). The germline V and J ends were trimmed by 3 bases and 1 base, with 13 bases remaining between them. Germline CDR1 and CDR2: DFQATT and SNEGSKA (reference sequence). The CDR3 loop spans 14 amino acids. As DNA, the CDR3 is TGCAGTGCTAGTAACAGGGTGCGGTCCTACGAGCAGTACTTC. This translates into CSASNRVRSYEQYF.

Only a few counts were recorded for this clonotype. This chain links TRBV2 with TRBJ2-2, with D perhaps TRBD2 (6 bases). The CDR3 is made up of 14 amino acids. Deletions cut 6 bases from V and 7 bases from J, with 15 bases between. The germline V gene encodes CDR1 SNHLY and CDR2 FYNNEI. CDR3 sequence reads: CASRGLGGVGELFF. As DNA, the CDR3 is TGTGCCAGCAGGGGTTTAGGAGGGGTCGGGGAGCTGTTTTTT.